This is a list of T cell receptor beta chains from one sample in a study of Graves' ophthalmopathy and Graves' hyperthyroidism. TCRdb fed the multiplex PCR reads into MiXCR, producing one record per CDR3 protein. The profile shows about 620,000 distinct CDR3 sequences, about 20% of them singletons. The specimen sequenced was peripheral blood. These receptors all stem from a woman aged 18-35 years with stable Graves' hyperthyroidism. Some clones in this sample may be carry-over from other donors' samples. The conserved cysteine and the conserved F or W are not part of the CDR3 here.

J gene,V gene,CDR3 protein
TRBJ2-7,TRBV12-3/TRBV12-4,ASSFSPGTGTYEQY
TRBJ1-2,TRBV4-2,ASSQGRDREYT
TRBJ2-5,TRBV12-3/TRBV12-4,ASSRWAETQY
TRBJ2-7,TRBV6-1,ASSEPGQGSYEQY
TRBJ2-7,TRBV28,ASRTGLAGQYEQY
TRBJ1-6,TRBV9,ASSVGGANNSPLH
TRBJ1-5,TRBV4-1,AGSQAGGSDQPQH
TRBJ2-7,TRBV13,ASSLPSGEHEQY
TRBJ2-5,TRBV20-1,SARDVGQGRRETQY
TRBJ2-7,TRBV6-5,ASRSRAGGQHQY
TRBJ1-1,TRBV20-1,SARGTGAGNTEAF
TRBJ1-1,TRBV6-1,ASSEKVSGATEAF
TRBJ1-3,TRBV28,ASIPTGGSGNTIY
TRBJ1-2,TRBV12-3/TRBV12-4,ASKVAREGIYGYT
TRBJ1-5,TRBV12-3/TRBV12-4,ASSPGDRVNQPQH
TRBJ2-7,TRBV6-1,ASSQTSGYGYEQY
TRBJ1-6,TRBV12-3/TRBV12-4,ASSARHDYNSPLH
TRBJ2-7,TRBV10-3,ATTSGTSVSYEQY
TRBJ2-7,TRBV9,ASSVAQGPYEQY
TRBJ2-3,TRBV14,ASSPRGSTDTQY
TRBJ1-2,TRBV3-1,ASSQGSGTRNYGYT
TRBJ1-6,TRBV30,ASGGDYNSPLH
TRBJ2-7,TRBV11-2,ASSLDPSGRAFQY
TRBJ2-5,TRBV4-2,ASSHEGQGLVTQY
TRBJ2-2,TRBV12-5,ASGALTGGSGGELF
TRBJ2-2,TRBV28,ASSKDSPTGELF
TRBJ2-7,TRBV12-3/TRBV12-4,ASSFIRGYEQY
TRBJ1-1,TRBV28,ASRLHRVDGETEAF
TRBJ2-7,TRBV20-1,SASHTDEQY
TRBJ2-7,TRBV6-1,ASSDSLSGSYEQY
TRBJ1-1,TRBV4-3,ASSQQPREQNTEAF
TRBJ2-7,TRBV11-1,ASSLRAERSYEQY
TRBJ1-6,TRBV4-2,ASSPPGPKNSPLH
TRBJ1-5,TRBV6-2/TRBV6-3,ASGHLSNQPQH
TRBJ1-6,TRBV2,ASGGGSFNSPLH
TRBJ1-5,TRBV19,ASRGQTSNQPQH
TRBJ1-2,TRBV6-5,ASSYNGRGFDGYT
TRBJ2-2,TRBV28,ASTPTGTNTGELF
TRBJ2-7,TRBV10-3,ATRETGYEQY
TRBJ2-5,TRBV11-2,ASSLNGLAQETQY
TRBJ1-2,TRBV28,ASLGTYYGYT
TRBJ2-5,TRBV28,ASSLNLVQGQETQY
TRBJ1-2,TRBV12-3/TRBV12-4,ASSLVAISNYGYT
TRBJ2-5,TRBV12-3/TRBV12-4,ASSPLLSSQQETQY
TRBJ2-7,TRBV6-1,ASSEALLPGGYEQY
TRBJ1-3,TRBV5-1,ASSKDRGPGNTIY
TRBJ1-1,TRBV2,ASRTSGLVTEAF
TRBJ2-4,TRBV7-8,ASSPRGPKNIQY
TRBJ2-5,TRBV20-1,SASGPRETQY